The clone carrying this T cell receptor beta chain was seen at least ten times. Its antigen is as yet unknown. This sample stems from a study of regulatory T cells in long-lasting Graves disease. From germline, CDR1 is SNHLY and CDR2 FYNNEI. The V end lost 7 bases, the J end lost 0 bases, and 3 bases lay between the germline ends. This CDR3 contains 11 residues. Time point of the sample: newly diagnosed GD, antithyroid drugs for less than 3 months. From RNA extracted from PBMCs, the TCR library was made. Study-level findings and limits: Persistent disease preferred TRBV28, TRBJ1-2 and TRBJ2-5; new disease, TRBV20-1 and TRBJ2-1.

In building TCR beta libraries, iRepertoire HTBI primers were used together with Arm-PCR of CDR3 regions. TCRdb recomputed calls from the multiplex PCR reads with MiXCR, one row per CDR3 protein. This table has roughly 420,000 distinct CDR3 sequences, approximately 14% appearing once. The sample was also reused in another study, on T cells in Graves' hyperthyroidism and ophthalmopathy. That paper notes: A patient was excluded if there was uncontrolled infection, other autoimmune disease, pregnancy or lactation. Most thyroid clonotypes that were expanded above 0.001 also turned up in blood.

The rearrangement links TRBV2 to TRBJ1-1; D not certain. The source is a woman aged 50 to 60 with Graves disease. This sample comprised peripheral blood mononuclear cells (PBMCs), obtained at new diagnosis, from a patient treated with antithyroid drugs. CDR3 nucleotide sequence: TGTGCCAGCACTATGAACACTGAAGCTTTCTTT. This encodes CASTMNTEAFF. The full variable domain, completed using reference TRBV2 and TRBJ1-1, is EPEVTQTPSHQVTQMGQEVILRCVPISNHLYFYWYRQILGQKVEFLVSFYNNEISEKSEIFDDQFSVERPDGSNFTLKIRSTKLEDSAMYFCASTMNTEAFFGQGTRLTVV.